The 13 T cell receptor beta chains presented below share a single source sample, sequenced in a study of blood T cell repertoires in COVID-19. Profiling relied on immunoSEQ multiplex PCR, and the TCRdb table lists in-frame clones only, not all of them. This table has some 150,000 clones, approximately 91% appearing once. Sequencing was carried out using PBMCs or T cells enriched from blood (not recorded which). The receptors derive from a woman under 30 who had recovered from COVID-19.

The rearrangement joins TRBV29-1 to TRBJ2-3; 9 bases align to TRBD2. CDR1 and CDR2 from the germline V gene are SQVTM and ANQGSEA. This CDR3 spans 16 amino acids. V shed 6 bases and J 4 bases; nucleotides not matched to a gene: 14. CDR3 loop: CSVDGSGRSPPDTQYF. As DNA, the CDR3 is TGCAGCGTAGACGGAAGCGGGAGGTCTCCCCCAGATACGCAGTATTTT.

CDR3 nucleotide sequence: TGTGCCAGCAGCCGGGAGGGCTCTGGGGCCAACGTCCTGACTTTC. It specifies CASSREGSGANVLTF. This chain links TRBV3-1 (or the pseudogene TRBV3-2) with TRBJ2-6; TRBD2 aligns across 7 bases. CDR1 LGHDT and CDR2 YNNKEL come from the germline V gene (reference sequence). V lost 4 bases, J lost 0 bases, and 0 bases stayed unmatched. The CDR3 sequence is 15 residues long.

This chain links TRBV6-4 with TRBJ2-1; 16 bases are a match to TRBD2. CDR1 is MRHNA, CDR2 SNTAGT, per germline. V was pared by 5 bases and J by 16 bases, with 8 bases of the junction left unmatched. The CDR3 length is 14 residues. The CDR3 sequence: CASSPGTSGRAVFF. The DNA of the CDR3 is TGTGCCAGCAGTCCGGGGACTAGCGGGAGGGCCGTCTTCTTC.

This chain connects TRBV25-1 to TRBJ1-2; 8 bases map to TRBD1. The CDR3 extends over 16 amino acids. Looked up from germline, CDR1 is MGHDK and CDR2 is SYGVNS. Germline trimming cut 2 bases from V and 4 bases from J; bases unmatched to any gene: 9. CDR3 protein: CASSEAGGHRGYGYTF. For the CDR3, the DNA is TGTGCCAGCAGTGAAGCAGGGGGCCATCGGGGCTATGGCTACACCTTC.

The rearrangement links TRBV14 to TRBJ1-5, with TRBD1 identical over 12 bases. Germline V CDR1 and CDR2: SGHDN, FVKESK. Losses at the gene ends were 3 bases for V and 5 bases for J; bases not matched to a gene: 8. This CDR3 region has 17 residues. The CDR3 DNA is TGTGCCAGCAGCCATGACCTTGGGACAGGGGGCGATCAGCCCCAGCATTTT. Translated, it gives CASSHDLGTGGDQPQHF.

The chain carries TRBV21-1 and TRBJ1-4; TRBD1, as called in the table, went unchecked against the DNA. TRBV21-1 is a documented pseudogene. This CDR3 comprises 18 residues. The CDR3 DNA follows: TGTGCCAGCAGCAAAAGCGAGTTCGGGACAGGGGGCGATGAAAAACTGTTTTTT. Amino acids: CASSKSEFGTGGDEKLFF.

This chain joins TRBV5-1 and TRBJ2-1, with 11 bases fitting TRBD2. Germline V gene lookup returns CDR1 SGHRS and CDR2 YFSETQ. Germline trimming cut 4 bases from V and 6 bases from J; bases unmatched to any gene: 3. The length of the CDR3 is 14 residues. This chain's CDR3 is CASSPTSGINEQFF. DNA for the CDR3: TGCGCCAGCAGCCCGACTAGCGGGATCAATGAGCAGTTCTTC.

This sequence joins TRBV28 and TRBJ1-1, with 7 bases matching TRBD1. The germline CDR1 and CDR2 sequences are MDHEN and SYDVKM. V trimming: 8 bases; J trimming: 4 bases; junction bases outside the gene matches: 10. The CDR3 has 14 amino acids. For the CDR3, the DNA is TGTGCCAGCGCCCCCCGGGACAGTGGCACTGAAGCTTTCTTT. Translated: CASAPRDSGTEAFF.

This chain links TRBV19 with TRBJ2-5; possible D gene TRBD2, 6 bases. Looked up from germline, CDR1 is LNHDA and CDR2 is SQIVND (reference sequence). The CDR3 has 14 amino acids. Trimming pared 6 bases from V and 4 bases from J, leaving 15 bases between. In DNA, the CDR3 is TGTGCCAGTAGGCCCCTGGGAGGAACAGAGACCCAGTACTTC. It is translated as CASRPLGGTETQYF.

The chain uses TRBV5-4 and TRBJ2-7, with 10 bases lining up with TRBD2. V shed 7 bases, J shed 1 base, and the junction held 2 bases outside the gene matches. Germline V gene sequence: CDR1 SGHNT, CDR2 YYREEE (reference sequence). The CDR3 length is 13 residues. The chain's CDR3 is CASSSGSSYEQYF. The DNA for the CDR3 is TGTGCCAGCTCTAGCGGGAGTTCCTACGAGCAGTACTTC.

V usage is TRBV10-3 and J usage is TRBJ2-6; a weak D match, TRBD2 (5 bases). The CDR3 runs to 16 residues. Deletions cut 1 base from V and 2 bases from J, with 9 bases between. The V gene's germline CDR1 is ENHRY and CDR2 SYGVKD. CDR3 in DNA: TGTGCCATCAGTGAGTTAGAGGGCGCTGGGGCCAACGTCCTGACTTTC. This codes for CAISELEGAGANVLTF.

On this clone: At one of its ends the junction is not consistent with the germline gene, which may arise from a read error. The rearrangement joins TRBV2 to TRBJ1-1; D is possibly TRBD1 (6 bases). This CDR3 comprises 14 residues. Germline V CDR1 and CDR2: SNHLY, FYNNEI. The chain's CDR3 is CASREDRWITEAFF. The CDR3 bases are TGTGCCAGCAGGGAAGACAGGTGGATCACTGAAGCTTTCTTT.

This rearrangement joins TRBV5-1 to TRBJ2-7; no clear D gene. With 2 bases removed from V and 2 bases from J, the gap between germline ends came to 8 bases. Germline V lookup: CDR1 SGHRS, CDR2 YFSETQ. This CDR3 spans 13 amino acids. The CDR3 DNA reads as TGCGCCAGCAGCTTCGAGCGAACCTACGAGCAGTACTTC. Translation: CASSFERTYEQYF.